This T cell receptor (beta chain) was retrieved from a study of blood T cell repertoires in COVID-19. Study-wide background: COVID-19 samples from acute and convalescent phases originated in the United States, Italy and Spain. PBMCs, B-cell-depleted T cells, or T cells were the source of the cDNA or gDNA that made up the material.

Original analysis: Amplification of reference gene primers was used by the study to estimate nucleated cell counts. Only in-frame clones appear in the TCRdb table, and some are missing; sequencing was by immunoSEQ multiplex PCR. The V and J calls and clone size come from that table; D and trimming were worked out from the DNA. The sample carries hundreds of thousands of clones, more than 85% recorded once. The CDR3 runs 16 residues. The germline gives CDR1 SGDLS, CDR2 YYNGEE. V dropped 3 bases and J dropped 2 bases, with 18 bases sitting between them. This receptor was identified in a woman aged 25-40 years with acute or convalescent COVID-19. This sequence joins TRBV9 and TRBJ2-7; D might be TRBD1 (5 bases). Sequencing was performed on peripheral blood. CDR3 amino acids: CASSARDIDSTYEQYF. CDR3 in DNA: TGTGCCAGCAGCGCGAGAGATATAGACAGTACCTACGAGCAGTACTTC.